The clone carrying this TCR beta chain occurred many times. Its antigen remains unknown. This CDR3 region has 11 residues. The germline V gene has CDR1 SGHTA and CDR2 FQGNSA. V was pared by 5 bases and J by 11 bases, with 10 bases between. This entry comes from a study of T cell repertoires in cytomegalovirus infection. Study-level background: The public TCR beta signatures pointed to both CMV infection and matching HLA type. Study findings and constraints: Clonotype analysis showed dominance of the ex vivo response by HLA-C-restricted CMV-specific TCR beta clonotypes. The cumulative frequency of public TCR beta families identified carriers of CMV plus the relevant HLA.

TCRdb re-analysed the reads in MiXCR, keeping a single row per CDR3 protein. The sample has roughly 760,000 distinct CDR3 sequences, roughly a third seen once. The sequencing sample was made of PBMCs. The rearrangement links TRBV7-2 to TRBJ2-1, with a possible D match to TRBD1 (5 bases). The sequence was obtained from a human donor in good health (CMV status not recorded). Some clones in this sample may be carry-over from other donors' samples. CDR3 loop: CASSLGVQQFF. The CDR3 DNA follows: TGTGCCAGCAGCCTAGGGGTTCAGCAGTTCTTC. The variable domain in full, with the rest retrieved from reference TRBV7-2 and TRBJ2-1, is GAGVSQSPSNKVTEKGKDVELRCDPISGHTALYWYRQSLGQGLEFLIYFQGNSAPDKSGLPSDRFSAERTGGSVSTLTIQRTQQEDSAVYLCASSLGVQQFFGPGTRLTVL.